This paragraph reports one T cell receptor beta chain. Its antigen is undetermined. The CDR3 totals 14 residues. CDR1 is SGHDT, CDR2 YYEEEE, per germline. V dropped 4 bases and J dropped 8; count of bases not matched to a gene: 8. These data are taken from a study of cytomegalovirus exposure and HLA in healthy donors. Study in general: The approximately 120 validation repertoires and the roughly 670 first-cohort repertoires shared a platform, a later analysis reported. General study findings and limits: The study listed some 160 cytomegalovirus-associated TCR beta chains. Whilst most TCR sequences proved rare, a subset of public TCRs occurred across many donors. In a later analysis, first-cohort TCR clusters were found to tend to co-occur in the 120 or so validation repertoires.

Here immunoSEQ multiplex PCR was the method, and the copy in TCRdb shows in-frame clones only, minus some. The repertoire holds about 160,000 clones, with about nine tenths as singletons. The TCR comes from a young woman in good health and CMV-seropositive. Sequencing was carried out using PBMCs. The chain employs TRBV5-6 and TRBJ2-1; TRBD2 agrees at 8 bases. CDR3: CASSMTSARHEQFF. The CDR3 bases are TGTGCCAGCAGCATGACTAGCGCGAGACATGAGCAGTTCTTC.